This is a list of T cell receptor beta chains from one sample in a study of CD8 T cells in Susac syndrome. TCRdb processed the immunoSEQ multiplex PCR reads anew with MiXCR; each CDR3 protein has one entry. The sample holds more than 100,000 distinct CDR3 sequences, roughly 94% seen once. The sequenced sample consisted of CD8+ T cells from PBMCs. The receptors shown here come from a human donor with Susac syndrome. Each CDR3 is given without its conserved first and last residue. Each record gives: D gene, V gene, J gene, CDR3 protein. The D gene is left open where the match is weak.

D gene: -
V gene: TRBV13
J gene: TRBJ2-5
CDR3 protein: ASRTGTQETQY

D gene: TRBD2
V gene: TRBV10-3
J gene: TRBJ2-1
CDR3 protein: AISDGGADEQF

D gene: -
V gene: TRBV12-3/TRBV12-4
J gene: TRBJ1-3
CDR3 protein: ASILLASGNTIY

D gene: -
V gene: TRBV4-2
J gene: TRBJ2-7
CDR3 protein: ASSGRDGAYEQY

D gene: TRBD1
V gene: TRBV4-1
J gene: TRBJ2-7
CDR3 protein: ASSGRQGESYEQY

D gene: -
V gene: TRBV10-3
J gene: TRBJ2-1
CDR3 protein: AIQPPLGNEQF

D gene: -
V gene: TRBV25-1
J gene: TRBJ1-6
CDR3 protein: ASSEADRTLGPPPLH

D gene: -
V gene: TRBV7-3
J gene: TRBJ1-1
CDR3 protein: ASSLTATVEAF

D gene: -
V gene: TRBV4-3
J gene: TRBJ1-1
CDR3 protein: ASSLGSSTRAF

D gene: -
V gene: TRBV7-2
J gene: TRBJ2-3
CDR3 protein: ASSWVGGRADTQY

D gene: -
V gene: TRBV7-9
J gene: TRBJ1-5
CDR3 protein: ASSLDVFNQPQH

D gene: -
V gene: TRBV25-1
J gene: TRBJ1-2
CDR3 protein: ASSLASGATGTGYT

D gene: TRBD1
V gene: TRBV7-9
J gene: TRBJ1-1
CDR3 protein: ASSRDRGGEAF

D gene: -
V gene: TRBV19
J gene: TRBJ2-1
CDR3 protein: ASSIDRGNEQF

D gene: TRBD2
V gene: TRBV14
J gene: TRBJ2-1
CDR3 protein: ASSQPGLAGRRDEQF

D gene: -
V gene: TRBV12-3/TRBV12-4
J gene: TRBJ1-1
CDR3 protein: ASSPGKTEAF

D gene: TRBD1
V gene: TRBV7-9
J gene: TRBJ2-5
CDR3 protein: ASSARTGSGETQY

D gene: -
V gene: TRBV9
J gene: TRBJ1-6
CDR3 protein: ASSEGGFNSPLH